One sample yielded the 13 T cell receptor beta chains listed below, sequenced in a study of blood T cell repertoires in COVID-19. The table came from immunoSEQ multiplex PCR; TCRdb's copy has only in-frame clones and leaves some out. The sample carries tens of thousands of clones, 75% to 90% recorded once. Sequencing was carried out using peripheral blood. Receptor source: a human donor in a cohort sampled during active COVID-19.

The gene calls are TRBV4-1 and TRBJ2-2; perhaps TRBD1 as D (6 bases). The CDR3 consists of 19 residues. V was pared by 1 base and J by 4 bases, with 22 bases between. In germline, CDR1 is MGHRA, CDR2 YSYEKL. The CDR3 DNA sequence: TGCGCCAGCAGCCAAGGTCCACAGGGACCCGTCCTGGGCACCGGGGAGCTGTTTTTT. It translates to CASSQGPQGPVLGTGELFF.

This clone was seen a few times. The chain links TRBV6-2 or TRBV6-3 to TRBJ2-4, with 7 bases fitting TRBD1. Germline trimming cut 4 bases from V and 5 bases from J; bases unmatched to any gene: 8. Germline CDR1 and CDR2: MNHEY and SVGEGT. This CDR3 is 15 amino acids long. CDR3 residues: CASSFYRDSQNIQYF. In nucleotides, the CDR3 is TGTGCCAGCAGTTTTTACCGGGACAGCCAAAACATTCAGTACTTC.

This clone was seen only once. This chain uses TRBV5-3 with TRBJ1-2; possible D gene TRBD1, 6 bases. TRBV5-3 is an ORF, and what it does is uncertain. The CDR3 has 19 residues. Trimming pared 6 bases from V and 4 bases from J, leaving 31 bases between. CDR3 sequence reads: CARIKRRRGARVLSYGYTF. CDR3 DNA sequence: TGTGCCAGAATCAAACGGCGCCGGGGGGCGCGGGTCCTCAGCTATGGCTACACCTTC.

This clone was observed a handful of times. The rearrangement joins TRBV5-1 to TRBJ1-1; 10 bases align to TRBD1. Germline V gene data show CDR1 as SGHRS and CDR2 as YFSETQ. Trimming took 4 bases from V and 4 from J; bases not matched to a gene: 7. The CDR3 spans 15 residues. The CDR3 DNA is TGCGCCAGCAGCGCCAGACAGGGGGCGAGCACTGAAGCTTTCTTT. It yields the protein CASSARQGASTEAFF.

The CDR3 region is CAISPGQAEGYTF. The CDR3 DNA is TGTGCCATCAGTCCCGGACAGGCCGAAGGCTACACCTTC. V and J are TRBV10-3 and TRBJ1-2; 7 nucleotides align to TRBD1. Germline trimming cut 5 bases from V and 8 bases from J; bases unmatched to any gene: 8. This CDR3 is 13 amino acids long. The germline V gene has CDR1 ENHRY and CDR2 SYGVKD.

The V and J genes are TRBV29-1 and TRBJ2-1; 9 bases are a match to TRBD2. The V gene end was trimmed by 7 bases and the J gene end by 4 bases; junction bases not matched to a gene: 11. CDR1 is SQVTM, CDR2 ANQGSEA, per germline. The CDR3 loop spans 15 amino acids. CDR3 sequence: CSGRPWTSVYNEQFF. In DNA, the CDR3 is TGCAGCGGGAGGCCCTGGACTAGCGTTTACAATGAGCAGTTCTTC.

The gene calls are TRBV5-4 and TRBJ2-7; 8 bases line up with TRBD1. Germline V gene sequence: CDR1 SGHNT, CDR2 YYREEE (reference sequence). V gave up 4 bases and J gave up 3 bases; unmatched junction bases: 9. This CDR3 contains 15 residues. CDR3: CASSPGQGRFYEQYF. The CDR3 DNA reads as TGTGCCAGCAGCCCTGGACAGGGAAGGTTCTACGAGCAGTACTTC. The variable domain in full, completed from reference TRBV5-4 and TRBJ2-7, reads ETGVTQSPTHLIKTRGQQVTLRCSSQSGHNTVSWYQQALGQGPQFIFQYYREEENGRGNFPPRFSGLQFPNYSSELNVNALELDDSALYLCASSPGQGRFYEQYFGPGTRLTVT.

The chain recombines TRBV9 with TRBJ1-1; tentatively, D is TRBD1 (6 bases). V lost 3 bases and J lost 3, with 15 bases in between. The CDR3 covers 15 residues. Per the germline V gene, CDR1 is SGDLS and CDR2 is YYNGEE. CDR3 DNA: TGTGCCAGCAGCGCGGGACAAGGGCGGTACACTGAAGCTTTCTTT. It translates to CASSAGQGRYTEAFF.

The V and J genes are TRBV28 and TRBJ1-2, with 10 bases matching TRBD1. Losses at the gene ends were 4 bases for V and 4 bases for J; bases not matched to a gene: 6. This CDR3 has 15 amino acids. Per the germline V gene, CDR1 is MDHEN and CDR2 is SYDVKM. The CDR3 sequence is CASSSGTGAAYGYTF. The DNA for the CDR3 is TGTGCCAGCAGTTCCGGGACAGGGGCGGCCTATGGCTACACCTTC.

In DNA form, the CDR3 reads TGTGCCAGCAGCTTAGGGCCCAAAAACATTCAGTACTTC. The encoded protein is CASSLGPKNIQYF. The chain is built from TRBV7-3 and TRBJ2-4; D not resolved. CDR1 is SGHTA and CDR2 is FQGTGA in the germline V gene. The V gene lost 2 bases and the J gene lost 2 bases, with 4 bases spanning the gap. The CDR3 is 13 amino acids.

V is TRBV27 and J is TRBJ2-2, with 14 bases aligning to TRBD2. Germline loops: CDR1 MNHEY, CDR2 SMNVEV (reference sequence). With V trimmed by 6 bases and J by 3 bases, 6 bases remained unmatched. The CDR3 is 17 amino acids. CDR3 sequence: CASRKTSGGAYTGELFF. The CDR3 region has the DNA TGTGCCAGCAGAAAGACTAGCGGGGGGGCTTACACCGGGGAGCTGTTTTTT.

The chain combines TRBV18 with TRBJ2-5; TRBD1 might be the D (6 bases). The V and J ends lost 4 bases and 5 bases respectively, with 11 bases between them. Germline V gives CDR1 KGHSH, CDR2 LQKENI. This CDR3 contains 13 residues. Here the CDR3 DNA reads TGTGCCAGCTCACAGGGGGACATCGAGACCCAGTACTTC. This encodes CASSQGDIETQYF. The whole variable domain, filled in from reference TRBV18 and TRBJ2-5, reads NAGVMQNPRHLVRRRGQEARLRCSPMKGHSHVYWYRQLPEEGLKFMVYLQKENIIDESGMPKERFSAEFPKEGPSILRIQQVVRGDSAAYFCASSQGDIETQYFGPGTRLLVL.

The chain has TRBV28 and TRBJ2-1; D is perhaps TRBD2 (5 bases). The V end lost 4 bases, the J end lost 9 bases, and 16 bases lay between the germline ends. In germline, CDR1 is MDHEN, CDR2 SYDVKM. The CDR3 spans 14 residues. The DNA for the CDR3 is TGTGCCAGCAGTTCCAGACCACTAGTCACTGAGCAGTTCTTC. This encodes CASSSRPLVTEQFF. The complete variable domain, with remaining parts taken from reference TRBV28 and TRBJ2-1, reads DVKVTQSSRYLVKRTGEKVFLECVQDMDHENMFWYRQDPGLGLRLIYFSYDVKMKEKGDIPEGYSVSREKKERFSLILESASTNQTSMYLCASSSRPLVTEQFFGPGTRLTVL.